The 10 T cell receptor beta chains given below trace back to one sample, sequenced in a study of T cell responses to AZD1222 COVID-19 vaccine. Produced via immunoSEQ multiplex PCR; TCRdb's table is partial and in-frame only. Among about 82,000 clones, roughly 87% were seen once, and the ten largest hold 18%. Sequenced here: peripheral blood, sampled 28 days after the second AZD1222 dose. Every receptor here comes from an adult who received the AZD1222 COVID-19 vaccine.

This clone was found a few times. The rearrangement joins TRBV6-1 to TRBJ2-5, with a tentative D call TRBD1 (6 bases). Looked up from germline, CDR1 is MNHNS and CDR2 is SASEGT. V was shortened by 4 bases and J by 1 base, with 16 bases between the two germline ends. The CDR3 runs 16 residues. The CDR3 coding sequence is TGTGCCAGCAGTGCGACCCTCTACAGGGTCCAAGAGACCCAGTACTTC. This gives the protein CASSATLYRVQETQYF.

J is TRBJ2-1 and V is TRBV21-1; the tabulated D call, TRBD2, remains unverified against the DNA. TRBV21-1 is listed as a pseudogene. The CDR3 is 17 amino acids. The CDR3 coding sequence is TGTGCCAGCAGCAACCAATTCCTAGCGGGGGGGTTCAATGAGCAGTTCTTC. Translating it yields CASSNQFLAGGFNEQFF.

The genes are TRBV7-2 and TRBJ2-1; 8 nucleotides line up with TRBD2. The CDR3 runs 18 residues. CDR1 is SGHTA and CDR2 is FQGNSA in the germline V gene. The ends lost 5 bases at V and 4 bases at J; junction bases unmatched: 16. In nucleotides, the CDR3 is TGTGCCAGCAGCCCCCTCCTCGGGGGGGGCGCTGAGTACAATGAGCAGTTCTTC. Translating gives CASSPLLGGGAEYNEQFF. The variable domain in full, completed from reference TRBV7-2 and TRBJ2-1, reads GAGVSQSPSNKVTEKGKDVELRCDPISGHTALYWYRQSLGQGLEFLIYFQGNSAPDKSGLPSDRFSAERTGGSVSTLTIQRTQQEDSAVYLCASSPLLGGGAEYNEQFFGPGTRLTVL.

Many counts were recorded for this clone. This chain uses TRBV4-1 with TRBJ2-7; 10 positions agree with TRBD2. The CDR3 is 15 amino acids. J was trimmed by 3 bases and V by 5 bases; bases with no gene match: 7. The germline CDR1 and CDR2 sequences are MGHRA and YSYEKL. The CDR3 DNA reads as TGCGCCAGCAGCTCCATAGCGGGGGGCGTCTACGAGCAGTACTTC. The encoded protein is CASSSIAGGVYEQYF.

This clone was counted once. The chain has TRBV4-3 and TRBJ1-4; possible D gene TRBD1, 6 bases. The ends were cut back, 3 bases at V and 7 bases at J, with 12 bases in the middle. This CDR3 comprises 14 residues. CDR1 and CDR2 from the germline V gene are LGHNA and YSLEER. The CDR3 protein is CASSHVGGREKLFF. CDR3 nucleotide sequence: TGCGCCAGCAGCCATGTAGGGGGACGTGAAAAACTGTTTTTT.

The V and J genes are TRBV5-1 and TRBJ2-3; D is unresolved. The CDR3 extends over 13 amino acids. The V gene's germline CDR1 is SGHRS and CDR2 YFSETQ. V lost 7 bases and J 6 bases, leaving 15 bases between the germline ends. Here the CDR3 DNA reads TGCGCCAGCCGGATTCTATTCCGGGATACGCAGTATTTT. This sequence encodes CASRILFRDTQYF.

J is TRBJ2-1 and V is TRBV7-2; D possibly corresponds to TRBD1 (6 bases). Germline CDR1 SGHTA, CDR2 FQGNSA. The germline V and J ends were trimmed by 3 bases and 6 bases, with 15 bases remaining between them. CDR3 size: 15 residues. The CDR3: CASSLARGAGNEQFF. The CDR3 nucleotides read TGTGCCAGCAGCTTGGCCAGGGGTGCCGGCAATGAGCAGTTCTTC.

This clone was counted only a few times. The V gene is TRBV20-1, the J gene TRBJ2-5; TRBD2 agrees at 13 bases. V shed 3 bases and J 2 bases; nucleotides not matched to a gene: 9. The V gene's germline CDR1 is DFQATT and CDR2 SNEGSKA (reference sequence). The CDR3 spans 17 residues. The CDR3 region has the DNA TGCAGTGCTAGTCGGAGCGTGGGACTAGCGGGGCAAGAGACCCAGTACTTC. Translation: CSASRSVGLAGQETQYF.

In this sample, this clone turned up once. V usage is TRBV28 and J usage is TRBJ1-2; D is uncertain. This CDR3 comprises 11 residues. The germline CDR1 and CDR2 sequences are MDHEN and SYDVKM. V lost 5 bases and J 3 bases, leaving 4 bases between the germline ends. The CDR3 nucleotides read TGTGCCAGCAGTACGGACTATGGCTACACCTTC. It is translated as CASSTDYGYTF.

The chain has TRBV6-5 and TRBJ1-5; tentative D call: TRBD1 (6 bases). This CDR3 is built from 16 residues. Per germline, CDR1 MNHEY and CDR2 SVGAGI. The ends were cut back, 4 bases at V and 5 bases at J, with 18 bases in the middle. CDR3 sequence reads: CASSSSGTSVHQPQHF. The DNA of the CDR3 is TGTGCCAGCAGTTCATCCGGGACAAGTGTTCATCAGCCCCAGCATTTT.